The next 30 T cell receptor beta chains were all read from a single sample in a study of beta chain features in type 1 diabetes. The sequenced template was cDNA made from the entire isolated RNA. Sequencing used immunoSEQ multiplex PCR; TCRdb keeps in-frame clones, though not all of them. Of a few hundred thousand clones in the sample, around 10% were seen once. Regarding the study as a whole: Across all four CD4+ subsets, people with type 1 diabetes showed modestly shorter TCRB CDR3s.

These receptors lack a known antigen. The sequencing input was central memory CD4+ T cells from blood. The source of these receptors is a man aged 25-45 years with type 1 diabetes.

This clone was counted a few times. The chain joins TRBV6-1 to TRBJ2-7; D remains ambiguous. The V end was cut by 4 bases, the J end by 2 bases, with 6 bases between. Germline CDR1 is MNHNS and CDR2 is SASEGT. The CDR3 is 12 amino acids. The CDR3 nucleotides are TGTGCCAGCAGTGGGCCCCCCTACGAGCAGTACTTC. It encodes CASSGPPYEQYF.

The rearrangement links TRBV30 to TRBJ1-4; tentative D call: TRBD1 (5 bases). This CDR3 contains 13 residues. Germline CDR1 and CDR2: GTSNPN and SVGIG (reference sequence). V shed 4 bases and J shed 7 bases, with 13 bases lying between them. The CDR3 DNA sequence: TGTGCCTGGAAGGCTGGGGCTCTTGAAAAACTGTTTTTT. This gives the protein CAWKAGALEKLFF.

This clone was seen a handful of times. The sample has other DNA sequences that encode this CDR3 too. The chain couples TRBV4-2 to TRBJ2-3, with 12 bases lining up with TRBD2. J was trimmed by 2 bases and V by 0 bases; bases with no gene match: 6. The CDR3 is 18 residues long. Germline V gene data show CDR1 as LGHNA and CDR2 as YNFKEQ. This CDR3 is CASSQDLRLAGVTDTQYF. As DNA, the CDR3 is TGTGCCAGCAGCCAAGATCTGAGACTAGCGGGAGTCACAGATACGCAGTATTTT.

This clone was found a few times. This sequence joins TRBV5-1 and TRBJ2-7; 7 nucleotides agree with TRBD2. CDR1 and CDR2 (germline): SGHRS, YFSETQ. After removal of 0 bases from V and 7 bases from J, the junction contained 10 bases not matched to a gene. The CDR3 consists of 15 residues. The CDR3 region has the DNA TGCGCCAGCAGCTTGGTCCTAGCGGCAAACCCGGAGCAGTACTTC. Translation: CASSLVLAANPEQYF.

In this sample, this clone turned up a few times. This chain uses TRBV19 with TRBJ1-1, with D perhaps matching TRBD1 (5 bases). The CDR3 runs 13 residues. From germline, CDR1 is LNHDA and CDR2 SQIVND (reference sequence). Trimming removed 4 bases at V and 8 bases at J, with 14 bases between. The chain's CDR3 is CASSNEGRLEAFF. DNA of the CDR3: TGTGCCAGTAGTAACGAGGGGAGGCTGGAAGCTTTCTTT.

This clone turned up a few times. The V gene is TRBV28, the J gene TRBJ1-2; D is ambiguous. Trimming shortened V by 6 bases and J by 4 bases, and 6 bases separated the two germline ends. CDR1 is MDHEN and CDR2 is SYDVKM in the germline V gene. The CDR3 loop spans 11 amino acids. The CDR3 DNA reads TGTGCCAGCAGACTGCGCTATGGCTACACCTTC. The encoded protein is CASRLRYGYTF.

V is TRBV7-2 and J is TRBJ1-1, with a tentative D call TRBD1 (6 bases). The CDR3 is 14 amino acids. Germline V lookup: CDR1 SGHTA, CDR2 FQGNSA. Trimming took 10 bases from V and 1 from J, leaving 16 bases between them. The CDR3 region is CATAGGQQNTEAFF. As DNA, the CDR3 is TGTGCCACCGCCGGAGGACAGCAGAACACTGAAGCTTTCTTT. Using reference TRBV7-2 and TRBJ1-1 for the parts outside the CDR3, the full variable domain is GAGVSQSPSNKVTEKGKDVELRCDPISGHTALYWYRQSLGQGLEFLIYFQGNSAPDKSGLPSDRFSAERTGGSVSTLTIQRTQQEDSAVYLCATAGGQQNTEAFFGQGTRLTVV.

A few counts support this clone. The V gene is TRBV9, the J gene TRBJ1-2; tentative D call: TRBD1 (5 bases). The V gene lost 0 bases and the J gene lost 8 bases, with 11 bases spanning the gap. Germline V gene sequence: CDR1 SGDLS, CDR2 YYNGEE. CDR3 length: 13 amino acids. The CDR3 sequence: CASSVVGGSGYTF. The CDR3 nucleotides are TGTGCCAGCAGCGTAGTTGGGGGTTCGGGCTACACCTTC.

Only a few counts were recorded for this clone. The rearrangement links TRBV7-2 to TRBJ1-4, with 9 positions matching TRBD1. V dropped 5 bases and J dropped 6; count of bases not matched to a gene: 4. CDR1 is SGHTA and CDR2 is FQGNSA in the germline V gene. CDR3 length equals 14 residues. The chain's CDR3 is CASSQQGADEKLFF. The CDR3 DNA is TGTGCCAGCAGCCAACAGGGGGCGGATGAAAAACTGTTTTTT.

This clone was counted many times. J is TRBJ1-1 and V is TRBV21-1. TRBV21-1 is shown as a pseudogene. The CDR3 spans 13 residues. The chain's CDR3 is CASSTMVNTEAFF. In nucleotides, the CDR3 is TGTGCCAGCAGCACAATGGTGAACACTGAAGCTTTCTTT.

The chain is built from TRBV7-2 and TRBJ1-5, with D tentatively TRBD1 (5 bases). The germline gives CDR1 SGHTA, CDR2 FQGNSA. The germline V and J ends were trimmed by 2 bases and 7 bases, with 12 bases remaining between them. This CDR3 is 14 amino acids long. CDR3 DNA: TGTGCCAGCAGCTTATCTCGGGGCGGGCAGCCCCAGCATTTT. As protein: CASSLSRGGQPQHF.

This clone has a handful of counts. The chain employs TRBV7-9 and TRBJ1-2; 10 nucleotides align to TRBD1. V dropped 2 bases and J dropped 5; count of bases not matched to a gene: 5. Germline-derived CDR1 and CDR2 are SEHNR and FQNEAQ (reference sequence). The CDR3 runs to 15 residues. The CDR3 sequence is CASSLPGQGVYGYTF. The DNA of the CDR3 is TGTGCCAGCAGCTTACCTGGACAGGGGGTTTATGGCTACACCTTC.

In DNA form, the CDR3 reads TGTGCCAGCAGTGAAGAAGGGGAGGCGGGTTTGGATACGCAGTATTTT. Its protein is CASSEEGEAGLDTQYF. This chain uses TRBV2 with TRBJ2-3; tentative D call: TRBD2 (6 bases). Deletions cut 1 base from V and 6 bases from J, with 17 bases between. Looked up from germline, CDR1 is SNHLY and CDR2 is FYNNEI. This CDR3 has 16 amino acids.

This clone was counted a few times. The gene calls are TRBV11-2 and TRBJ2-3; no definite D call. This CDR3 comprises 15 residues. Germline V gene sequence: CDR1 SGHAT, CDR2 FQNNGV. Trimming removed 1 base from V and 9 bases from J, with 17 bases in between. The DNA of the CDR3 is TGTGCCAGCAGCTTAGGCGACTTCACCACTAAGACGCAGTATTTT. Translated: CASSLGDFTTKTQYF.

The chain combines TRBV7-2 with TRBJ1-5, with D maybe TRBD1 (5 bases). Germline-derived CDR1 and CDR2 are SGHTA and FQGNSA. CDR3 size: 15 residues. V was cut by 1 base and J by 1 base, with 8 bases left in between. The CDR3 DNA reads as TGTGCCAGCAGCTTAGATGAGGGGAGCAATCAGCCCCAGCATTTT. Amino acids: CASSLDEGSNQPQHF.

This clone was observed a few times. J is TRBJ2-3 and V is TRBV7-3; 13 bases are a match to TRBD2. This CDR3 has 16 amino acids. V trimming: 4 bases; J trimming: 4 bases; junction bases outside the gene matches: 5. Germline CDR1 is SGHTA and CDR2 is FQGTGA. Written as DNA, the CDR3 is TGTGCCAGCAGCTCCAGACTAGCGGGAGGAGCAGATACGCAGTATTTT. Protein product: CASSSRLAGGADTQYF.

This clone showed up just a few times. The chain recombines TRBV7-8 with TRBJ1-2; no reliable D call. Deletions cut 0 bases from V and 4 bases from J, with 9 bases between. Germline assignment: CDR1 SGHVS and CDR2 FQNEAQ. CDR3 length: 14 residues. CDR3 sequence: CASSLAADTYGYTF. The CDR3 DNA reads TGTGCCAGCAGCTTAGCCGCAGACACCTATGGCTACACCTTC.

In its sample, this clone was seen a few times. The chain is built from TRBV18 and TRBJ2-3; possibly TRBD1 for D (5 bases). Germline CDR1 reads KGHSH; CDR2 reads LQKENI. This CDR3 spans 16 amino acids. Trimming removed 2 bases at V and 4 bases at J, with 16 bases between. The CDR3 nucleotides are TGTGCCAGCTCACCAAATTTGTCAGGGATGTCAGATACGCAGTATTTT. Its translation is CASSPNLSGMSDTQYF.

This clone was seen ten or more times. This chain uses TRBV15 with TRBJ2-5; 9 bases are a match to TRBD1. Trimming removed 1 base from V and 5 bases from J; junction bases left unmatched: 5. This CDR3 spans 15 amino acids. Germline CDR1 and CDR2: LNHNV and YYDKDF (reference sequence). This CDR3 reads CATSRAGTGRETQYF. Here the CDR3 DNA reads TGTGCCACCAGCAGAGCGGGGACAGGGAGGGAGACCCAGTACTTC.

This clone has a handful of counts. The chain couples TRBV27 to TRBJ2-7; no clear D gene. The CDR3 runs to 11 residues. V lost 4 bases and J 6 bases, leaving 7 bases between the germline ends. Germline V gene sequence: CDR1 MNHEY, CDR2 SMNVEV (reference sequence). The CDR3 DNA sequence: TGTGCCAGCAGTTCGCTCGGCGAGCAGTACTTC. Its translation: CASSSLGEQYF.

In its sample, this clone was seen many times. This sequence joins TRBV25-1 and TRBJ2-3; no clear D gene. The germline gives CDR1 MGHDK, CDR2 SYGVNS. The CDR3 is 12 amino acids. V was pared by 1 base and J by 7 bases, with 6 bases between. CDR3 residues: CASSESGNTQYF. The CDR3 nucleotides are TGTGCCAGCAGTGAATCTGGGAATACGCAGTATTTT.

The DNA of the CDR3 is TGTGCCACCCTGGGACTCCTCTCTGGGGCCAACGTCCTGACTTTC. It is translated as CATLGLLSGANVLTF. The V call is TRBV28, the J call TRBJ2-6; weak D call: TRBD2 (6 bases). This CDR3 region has 15 residues. The germline V gene encodes CDR1 MDHEN and CDR2 SYDVKM. The V end lost 10 bases, the J end lost 0 bases, and 13 bases lay between the germline ends.

The table lists this clone with a few counts. The chain links TRBV5-4 to TRBJ1-2; 8 bases fit TRBD1. Germline values: CDR1 SGHNT, CDR2 YYREEE (reference sequence). This CDR3 comprises 13 residues. After removal of 0 bases from V and 8 bases from J, the junction contained 3 bases not matched to a gene. Written as DNA, the CDR3 is TGTGCCAGCAGCTTGGGGACAGGGAACGGCTACACCTTC. It is translated as CASSLGTGNGYTF.

This clone came up many times. The rearrangement links TRBV7-2 to TRBJ2-7, with TRBD2 identical over 7 bases. Per the germline V gene, CDR1 is SGHTA and CDR2 is FQGNSA. The length of the CDR3 is 15 residues. With V trimmed by 5 bases and J by 5 bases, 12 bases remained unmatched. The CDR3 DNA reads as TGTGCCAGCAGCCATCAGCGGGGAGGGGCCAACGAGCAGTACTTC. Amino acid sequence: CASSHQRGGANEQYF.

This clone was seen ten or more times. The rearrangement uses TRBV30 and TRBJ2-3, with 7 bases lining up with TRBD2. Germline assignment: CDR1 GTSNPN and CDR2 SVGIG (reference sequence). Losses at the gene ends were 2 bases for V and 1 base for J; bases not matched to a gene: 3. The CDR3 length is 14 residues. The CDR3 DNA follows: TGTGCCTGGAGTAAGCGGGGACGCACAGATACGCAGTATTTT. It is translated as CAWSKRGRTDTQYF.

The V call is TRBV27, the J call TRBJ2-3, with TRBD1 matching 7 bases. From germline, CDR1 is MNHEY and CDR2 SMNVEV (reference sequence). V lost 5 bases and J lost 1; bases outside the gene matches: 3. This CDR3 has 14 residues. CDR3 coding DNA: TGTGCCAGCAGTCTAGACAGGGGCACAGATACGCAGTATTTT. This encodes CASSLDRGTDTQYF.

The rearrangement links TRBV7-3 to TRBJ2-2; D is unclear. This CDR3 is built from 14 residues. Germline V lookup: CDR1 SGHTA, CDR2 FQGTGA. V was pared by 5 bases and J by 0 bases, with 7 bases between. The chain's CDR3 is CASSPDTNTGELFF. The DNA of the CDR3 is TGTGCCAGCAGCCCCGACACGAACACCGGGGAGCTGTTTTTT.

This rearrangement joins TRBV6-6 to TRBJ2-7, with D possibly being TRBD2 (5 bases). The germline gives CDR1 MNHNY, CDR2 SVGAGI (reference sequence). Trimming took 4 bases from V and 1 from J, leaving 17 bases between them. The CDR3 sequence is 16 residues long. The CDR3 here is CASSSPTSTGSYEQYF. CDR3 DNA: TGTGCCAGCAGTTCCCCAACCTCGACGGGGTCCTACGAGCAGTACTTC.

This clone was picked up a small number of times. The chain links TRBV2 to TRBJ1-4; 8 bases are a match to TRBD1. CDR1 is SNHLY, CDR2 FYNNEI, per germline. V trimming: 4 bases; J trimming: 11 bases; junction bases outside the gene matches: 12. There are 15 residues in the CDR3. The CDR3 DNA reads as TGTGCCAGCAGTGCCCGGGACAGGAGGCCGTGGAAACTGTTTTTT. This gives the protein CASSARDRRPWKLFF.

The V gene is TRBV19, the J gene TRBJ2-7, with 9 bases matching TRBD1. With V trimmed by 5 bases and J by 3 bases, 5 bases remained unmatched. Germline CDR1 LNHDA, CDR2 SQIVND (reference sequence). There are 14 residues in the CDR3. The CDR3 DNA reads as TGTGCCAGTAGTCTATGGGACAGGGACTACGAGCAGTACTTC. The encoded protein is CASSLWDRDYEQYF.